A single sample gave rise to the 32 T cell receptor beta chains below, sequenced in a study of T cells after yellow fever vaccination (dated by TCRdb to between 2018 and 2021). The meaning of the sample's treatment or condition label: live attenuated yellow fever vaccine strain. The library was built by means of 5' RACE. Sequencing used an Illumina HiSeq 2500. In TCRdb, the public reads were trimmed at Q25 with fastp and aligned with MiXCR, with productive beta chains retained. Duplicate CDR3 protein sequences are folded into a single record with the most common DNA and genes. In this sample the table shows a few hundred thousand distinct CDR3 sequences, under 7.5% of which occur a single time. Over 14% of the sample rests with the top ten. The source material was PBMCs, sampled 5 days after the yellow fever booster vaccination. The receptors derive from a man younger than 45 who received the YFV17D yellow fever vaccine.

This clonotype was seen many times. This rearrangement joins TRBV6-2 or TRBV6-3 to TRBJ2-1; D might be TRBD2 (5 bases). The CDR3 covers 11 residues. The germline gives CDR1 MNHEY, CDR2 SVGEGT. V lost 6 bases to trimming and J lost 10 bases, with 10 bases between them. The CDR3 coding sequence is TGTGCCAGCAGCGGGGTTTTAGAGCAGTTCTTC. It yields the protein CASSGVLEQFF.

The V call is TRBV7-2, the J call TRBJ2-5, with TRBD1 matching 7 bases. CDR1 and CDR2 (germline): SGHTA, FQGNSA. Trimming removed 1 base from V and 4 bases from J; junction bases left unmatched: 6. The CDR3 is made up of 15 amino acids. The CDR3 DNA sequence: TGTGCCAGCAGCTTAGATGGGCAGGGGGTAGAGACCCAGTACTTC. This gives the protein CASSLDGQGVETQYF.

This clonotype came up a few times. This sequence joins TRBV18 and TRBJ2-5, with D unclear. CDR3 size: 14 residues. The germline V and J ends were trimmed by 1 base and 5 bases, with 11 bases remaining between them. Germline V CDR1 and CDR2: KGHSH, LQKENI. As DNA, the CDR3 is TGTGCCAGCTCACCACAGCTTGGTCAGGAGACCCAGTACTTC. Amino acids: CASSPQLGQETQYF.

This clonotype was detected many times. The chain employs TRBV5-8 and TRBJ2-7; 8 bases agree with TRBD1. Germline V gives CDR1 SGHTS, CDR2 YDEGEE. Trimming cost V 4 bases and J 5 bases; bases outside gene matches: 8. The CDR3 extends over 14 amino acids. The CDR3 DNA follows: TGTGCCAGCAGCCCGGACAGGGAGAAGGACGAGCAGTACTTC. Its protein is CASSPDREKDEQYF.

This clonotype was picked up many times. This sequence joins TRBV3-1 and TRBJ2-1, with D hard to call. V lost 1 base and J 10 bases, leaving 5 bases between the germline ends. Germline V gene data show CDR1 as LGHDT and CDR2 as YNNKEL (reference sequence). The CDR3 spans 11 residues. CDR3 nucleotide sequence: TGTGCCAGCAGCCAAGGATTGGAGCAGTTCTTC. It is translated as CASSQGLEQFF.

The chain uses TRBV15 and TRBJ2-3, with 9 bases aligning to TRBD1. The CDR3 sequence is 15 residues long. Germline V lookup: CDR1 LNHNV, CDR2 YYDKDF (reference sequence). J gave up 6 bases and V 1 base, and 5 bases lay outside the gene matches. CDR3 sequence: CATSRAGTGWDTQYF. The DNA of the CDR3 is TGTGCCACCAGCAGAGCCGGGACAGGGTGGGATACGCAGTATTTT. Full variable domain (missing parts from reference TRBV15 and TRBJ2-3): DAMVIQNPRYQVTQFGKPVTLSCSQTLNHNVMYWYQQKSSQAPKLLFHYYDKDFNNEADTPDNFQSRRPNTSFCFLDIRSPGLGDTAMYLCATSRAGTGWDTQYFGPGTRLTVL.

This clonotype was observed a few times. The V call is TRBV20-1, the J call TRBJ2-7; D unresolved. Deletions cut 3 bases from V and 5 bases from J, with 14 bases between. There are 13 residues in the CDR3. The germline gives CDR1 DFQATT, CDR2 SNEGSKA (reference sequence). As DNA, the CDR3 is TGCAGTGCTAGTATGGCGGCCGCTAACGAGCAGTACTTC. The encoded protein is CSASMAAANEQYF.

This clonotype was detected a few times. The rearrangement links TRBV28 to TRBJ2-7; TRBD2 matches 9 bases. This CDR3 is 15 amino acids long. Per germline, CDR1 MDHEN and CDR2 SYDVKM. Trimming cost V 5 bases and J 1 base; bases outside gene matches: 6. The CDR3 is CASSVSGSSSYEQYF. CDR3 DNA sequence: TGTGCCAGCAGTGTTAGCGGGAGCTCTTCCTACGAGCAGTACTTC.

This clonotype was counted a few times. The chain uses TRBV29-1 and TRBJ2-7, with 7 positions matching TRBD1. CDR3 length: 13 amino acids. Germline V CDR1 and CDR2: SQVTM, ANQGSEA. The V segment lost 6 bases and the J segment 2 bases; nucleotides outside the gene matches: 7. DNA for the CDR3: TGCAGCGTCGAAACCGGGACAGCCTACGAGCAGTACTTC. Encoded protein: CSVETGTAYEQYF.

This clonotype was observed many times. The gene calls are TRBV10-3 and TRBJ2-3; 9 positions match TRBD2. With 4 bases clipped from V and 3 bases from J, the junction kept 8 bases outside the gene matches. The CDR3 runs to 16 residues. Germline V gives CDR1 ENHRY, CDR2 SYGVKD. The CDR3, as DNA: TGTGCCATCAGTGGATTGACTAGCGGATCTACAGATACGCAGTATTTT. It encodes CAISGLTSGSTDTQYF.

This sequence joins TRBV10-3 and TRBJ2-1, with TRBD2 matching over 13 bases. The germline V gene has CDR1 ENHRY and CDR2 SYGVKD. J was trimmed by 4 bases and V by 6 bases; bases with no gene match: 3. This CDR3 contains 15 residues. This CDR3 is CAIRGTSGDYNEQFF. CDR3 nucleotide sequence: TGTGCCATCAGAGGGACTAGCGGGGATTACAATGAGCAGTTCTTC.

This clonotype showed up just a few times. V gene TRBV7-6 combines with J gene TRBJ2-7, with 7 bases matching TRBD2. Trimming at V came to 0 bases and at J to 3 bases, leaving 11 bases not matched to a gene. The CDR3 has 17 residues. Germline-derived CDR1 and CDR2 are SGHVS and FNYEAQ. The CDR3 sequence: CASSLAGGALPFYEQYF. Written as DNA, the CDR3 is TGTGCCAGCAGCTTAGCGGGAGGGGCCCTTCCTTTCTACGAGCAGTACTTC. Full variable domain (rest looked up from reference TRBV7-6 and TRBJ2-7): GAGVSQSPRYKVTKRGQDVALRCDPISGHVSLYWYRQALGQGPEFLTYFNYEAQQDKSGLPNDRFSAERPEGSISTLTIQRTEQRDSAMYRCASSLAGGALPFYEQYFGPGTRLTVT.

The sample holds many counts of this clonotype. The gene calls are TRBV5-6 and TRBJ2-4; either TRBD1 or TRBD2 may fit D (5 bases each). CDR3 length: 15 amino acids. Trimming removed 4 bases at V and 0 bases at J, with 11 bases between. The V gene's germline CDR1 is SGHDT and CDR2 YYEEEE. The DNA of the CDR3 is TGTGCCAGCAGCACCGCCGGGACAGCCAAAAACATTCAGTACTTC. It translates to CASSTAGTAKNIQYF. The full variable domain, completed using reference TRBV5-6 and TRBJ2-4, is DAGVTQSPTHLIKTRGQQVTLRCSPKSGHDTVSWYQQALGQGPQFIFQYYEEEERQRGNFPDRFSGHQFPNYSSELNVNALLLGDSALYLCASSTAGTAKNIQYFGAGTRLSVL.

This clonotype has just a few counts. The CDR3 DNA sequence: TGCAGTGCGGCTAGCGGGAGTTTAAGCACAGATACGCAGTATTTT. Translating it yields CSAASGSLSTDTQYF. The chain couples TRBV20-1 to TRBJ2-3; TRBD2 matches 10 bases. Germline V gives CDR1 DFQATT, CDR2 SNEGSKA (reference sequence). V gave up 6 bases and J gave up 0 bases; unmatched junction bases: 6. This CDR3 contains 15 residues.

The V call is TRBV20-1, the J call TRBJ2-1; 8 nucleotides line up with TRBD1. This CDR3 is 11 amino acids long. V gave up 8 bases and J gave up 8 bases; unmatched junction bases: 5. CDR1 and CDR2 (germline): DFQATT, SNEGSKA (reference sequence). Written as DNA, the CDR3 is TGCAGTCCAGGACAGGGTGATGAGCAGTTCTTC. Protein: CSPGQGDEQFF.

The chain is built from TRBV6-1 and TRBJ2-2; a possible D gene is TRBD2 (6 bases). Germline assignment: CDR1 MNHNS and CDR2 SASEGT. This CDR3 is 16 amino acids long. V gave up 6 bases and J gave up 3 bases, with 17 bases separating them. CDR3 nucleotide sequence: TGTGCCAGCAGCCCTGGACTACCTCTATACACCGGGGAGCTGTTTTTT. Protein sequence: CASSPGLPLYTGELFF.

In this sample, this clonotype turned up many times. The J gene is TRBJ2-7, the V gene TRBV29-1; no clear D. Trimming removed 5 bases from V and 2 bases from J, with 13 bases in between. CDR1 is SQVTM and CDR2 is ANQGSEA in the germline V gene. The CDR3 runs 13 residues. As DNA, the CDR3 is TGCAGCGTTTTTGGAGAGGCGACCTACGAGCAGTACTTC. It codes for CSVFGEATYEQYF.

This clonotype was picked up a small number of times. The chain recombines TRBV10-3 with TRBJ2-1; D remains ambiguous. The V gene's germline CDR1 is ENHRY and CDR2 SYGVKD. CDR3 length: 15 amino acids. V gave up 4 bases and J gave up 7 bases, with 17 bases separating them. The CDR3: CAISALDSLKNEQFF. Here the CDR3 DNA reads TGTGCCATCAGTGCTTTAGACTCGCTCAAGAATGAGCAGTTCTTC.

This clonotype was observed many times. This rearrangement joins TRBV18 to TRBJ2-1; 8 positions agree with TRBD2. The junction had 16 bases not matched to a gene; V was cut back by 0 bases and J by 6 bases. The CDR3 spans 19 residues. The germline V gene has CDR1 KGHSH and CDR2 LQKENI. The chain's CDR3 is CASSPPSGSVGVRVNEQFF. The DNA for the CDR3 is TGTGCCAGCTCACCACCCAGCGGGAGTGTGGGTGTAAGGGTCAATGAGCAGTTCTTC.

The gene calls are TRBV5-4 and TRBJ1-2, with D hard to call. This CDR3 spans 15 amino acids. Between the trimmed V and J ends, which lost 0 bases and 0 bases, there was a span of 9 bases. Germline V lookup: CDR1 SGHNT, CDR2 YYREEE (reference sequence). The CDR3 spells CASSLEVSSNYGYTF. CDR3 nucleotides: TGTGCCAGCAGCTTGGAGGTCAGCTCTAACTATGGCTACACCTTC.

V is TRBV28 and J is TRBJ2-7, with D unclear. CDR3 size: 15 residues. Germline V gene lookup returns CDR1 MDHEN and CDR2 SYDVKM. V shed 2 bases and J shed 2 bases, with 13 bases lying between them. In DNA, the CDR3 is TGTGCCAGCAGTTTACATAGACTGGTTGCCTACGAGCAGTACTTC. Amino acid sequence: CASSLHRLVAYEQYF.

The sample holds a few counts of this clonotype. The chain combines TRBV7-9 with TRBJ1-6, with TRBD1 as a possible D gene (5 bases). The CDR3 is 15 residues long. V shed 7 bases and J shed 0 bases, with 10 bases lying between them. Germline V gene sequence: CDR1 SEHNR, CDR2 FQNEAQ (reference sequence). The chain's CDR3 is CASNEGSSYNSPLHF. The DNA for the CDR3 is TGTGCCAGCAACGAGGGGAGCTCCTATAATTCACCCCTCCACTTT. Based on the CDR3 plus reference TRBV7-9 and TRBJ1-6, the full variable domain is DTGVSQNPRHKITKRGQNVTFRCDPISEHNRLYWYRQTLGQGPEFLTYFQNEAQLEKSRLLSDRFSAERPKGSFSTLEIQRTEQGDSAMYLCASNEGSSYNSPLHFGNGTRLTVT.

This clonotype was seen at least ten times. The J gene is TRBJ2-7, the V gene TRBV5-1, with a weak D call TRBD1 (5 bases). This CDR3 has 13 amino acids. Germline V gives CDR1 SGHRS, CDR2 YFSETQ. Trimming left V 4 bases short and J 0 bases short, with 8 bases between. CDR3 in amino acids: CASSLRASYEQYF. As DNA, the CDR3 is TGCGCCAGCAGCCTCAGGGCCTCCTACGAGCAGTACTTC.

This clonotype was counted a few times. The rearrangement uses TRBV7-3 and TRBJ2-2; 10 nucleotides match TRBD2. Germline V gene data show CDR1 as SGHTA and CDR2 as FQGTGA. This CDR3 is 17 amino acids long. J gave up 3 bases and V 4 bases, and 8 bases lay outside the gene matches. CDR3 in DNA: TGTGCCAGCAGCTCTACCGGGACTAGCGTCCACACCGGGGAGCTGTTTTTT. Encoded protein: CASSSTGTSVHTGELFF.

The CDR3 DNA reads TGTGCCAGCAGCACCCGGACTAATCTATACGAGCAGTACTTC. This sequence encodes CASSTRTNLYEQYF. The chain couples TRBV5-4 to TRBJ2-7; maybe TRBD2 (6 bases). Germline lookup yields CDR1 SGHNT and CDR2 YYREEE (reference sequence). This CDR3 has 14 residues. Trimming stripped 4 bases from V and 4 bases from J, with 15 bases between.

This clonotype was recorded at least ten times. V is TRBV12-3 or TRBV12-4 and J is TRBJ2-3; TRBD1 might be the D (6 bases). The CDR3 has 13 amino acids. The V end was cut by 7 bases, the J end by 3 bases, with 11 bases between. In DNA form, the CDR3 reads TGTGCCAGCAACGGACAGTTAACAGATACGCAGTATTTT. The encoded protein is CASNGQLTDTQYF.

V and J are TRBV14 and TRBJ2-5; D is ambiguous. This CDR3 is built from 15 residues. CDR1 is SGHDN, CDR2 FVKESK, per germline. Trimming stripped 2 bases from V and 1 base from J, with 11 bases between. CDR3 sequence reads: CASSQIAGVQETQYF. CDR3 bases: TGTGCCAGCAGCCAAATTGCTGGGGTCCAAGAGACCCAGTACTTC. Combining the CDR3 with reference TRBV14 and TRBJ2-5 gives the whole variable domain EAGVTQFPSHSVIEKGQTVTLRCDPISGHDNLYWYRRVMGKEIKFLLHFVKESKQDESGMPNNRFLAERTGGTYSTLKVQPAELEDSGVYFCASSQIAGVQETQYFGPGTRLLVL.

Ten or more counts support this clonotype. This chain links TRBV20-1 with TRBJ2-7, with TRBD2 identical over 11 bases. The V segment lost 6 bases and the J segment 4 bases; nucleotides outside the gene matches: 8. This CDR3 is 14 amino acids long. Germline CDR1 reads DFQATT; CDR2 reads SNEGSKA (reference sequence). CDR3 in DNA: TGCAGTGCAAATAGCGGGAGGGCCAAATACGAGCAGTACTTC. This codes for CSANSGRAKYEQYF.

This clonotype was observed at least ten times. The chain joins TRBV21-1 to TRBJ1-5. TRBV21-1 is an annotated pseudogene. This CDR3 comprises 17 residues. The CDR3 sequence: CASSKVWTVYGNQPQHF. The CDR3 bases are TGTGCCAGCAGCAAAGTTTGGACGGTATATGGCAATCAGCCCCAGCATTTT.

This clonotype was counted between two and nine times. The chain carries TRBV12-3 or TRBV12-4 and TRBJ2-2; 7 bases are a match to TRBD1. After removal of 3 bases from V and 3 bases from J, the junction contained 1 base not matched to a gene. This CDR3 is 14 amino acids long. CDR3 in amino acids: CASSLGTDTGELFF. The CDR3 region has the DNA TGTGCCAGCAGTTTGGGGACAGACACCGGGGAGCTGTTTTTT.

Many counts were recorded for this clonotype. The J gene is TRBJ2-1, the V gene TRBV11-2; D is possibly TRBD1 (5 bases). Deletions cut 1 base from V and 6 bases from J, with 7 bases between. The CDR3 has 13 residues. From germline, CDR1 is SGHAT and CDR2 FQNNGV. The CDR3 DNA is TGTGCCAGCAGCTTAGTTAGGGGCAATGAGCAGTTCTTC. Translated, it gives CASSLVRGNEQFF.

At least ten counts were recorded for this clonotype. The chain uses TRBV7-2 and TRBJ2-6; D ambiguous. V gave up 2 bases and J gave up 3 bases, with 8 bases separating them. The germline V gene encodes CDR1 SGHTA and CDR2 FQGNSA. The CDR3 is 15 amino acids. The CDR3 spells CASSLSPGGANVLTF. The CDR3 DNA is TGTGCCAGCAGCTTATCCCCGGGTGGGGCCAACGTCCTGACTTTC.